These 9 T cell receptor delta chains came from one sample sequenced in a study of γδ T cells in repeated Plasmodium falciparum infection. TCRdb redid clone calling on the multiplex PCR reads using CATT. The sample records 85,000 to 90,000 delta-chain clones, 1.4% to 1.5% being singletons. Flow sorting of PBMC yielded separate Vgamma9/Vdelta2+ and Vdelta2-negative gammadelta T cell populations for bulk repertoire analysis. Source material: gamma-delta T cells from blood. The receptor set was obtained from a pool of human donors (malaria-infected and uninfected, not separated).

This clone was seen repeatedly, ten times or more. With a far larger clone one base away, a read error is the likely cause. Other nucleotide sequences in the sample specify the same CDR3. The chain uses TRDV1 and TRDJ1; 7 bases map to TRDD3. Germline V gives CDR1 TSWWSYY, CDR2 QGS. The CDR3 is 13 residues long. CDR3 in amino acids: CALGRGMVDKLIF. The CDR3 DNA reads as TGTGCCCTTGGTAGGGGGATGGTCGATAAACTCATCTTT.

This clone turned up a few times. A read error is the likely source, as a far larger clone sits one nucleotide away. Other DNA sequences in the same sample also yield this CDR3. The chain couples TRDV2 to TRDJ1, with 8 bases fitting TRDD3. TCRdb carries no J gene annotation; the J gene was assigned here by matching the DNA with germline. The germline V gene has CDR1 GEAIGNYY and CDR2 EKD. The CDR3 totals 15 residues. CDR3 sequence (DNA): TGCGCCTGTGAGCACTGGGGGCTGTACACCGATAAACTCATCTTT. Translation: CACEHWGLYTDKLIF.

With regard to this clone: TCRdb shows a much larger clone's protein in place of this DNA's translation, and the two differ at residue 10, likely through a read error; the protein shown is translated from the DNA. The chain joins TRDV2 to TRDJ1; 7 positions match TRDD3. The J gene, absent from TCRdb, was called here by matching the DNA to germline. The CDR3 runs 19 residues. J was trimmed by 0 bases and V by 0 bases; bases with no gene match: 15. Looked up from germline, CDR1 is GEAIGNYY and CDR2 is EKD. The CDR3 spells CACDTVRLGGTRYTDKLIF. The CDR3 DNA reads as TGTGCCTGTGACACCGTTCGGCTGGGGGGTACGAGGTACACCGATAAACTCATCTTT.

As regards this clone: A far larger clone is off by one base, so a read error is likely. No DNA is shown, since the ends of the CDR3 on it are uncertain; the CDR3 is the one TCRdb lists. The sample holds other DNA sequences that translate to the same CDR3. For the V gene the call is TRDV2; the J gene has no call; the listed D gene, TRDD3, was not tested against the DNA. From its first to its last residue, the CDR3 has 15 amino acids. The germline CDR1 and CDR2 sequences are GEAIGNYY and EKD. The CDR3: CACDNVGIGTAQLFF.

A word on this clone: The protein that TCRdb holds for this DNA derives from a much larger clone and differs from the translated DNA at residue 14, which likely indicates a read error; the protein shown here is translated from the DNA. The chain joins TRAV38-2/DV8 to TRDJ1, with D possibly TRDD2 on 9 matching bases. Here the J gene was assigned by germline matching of the DNA, as TCRdb has none. CDR1 TSESDYY and CDR2 QEAYKQQN come from the germline V gene. Trimming stripped 0 bases from V and 0 bases from J, with 36 bases between. The CDR3 sequence is 24 residues long. The CDR3 DNA follows: TGTGCTTATAGGAGCGGGCCTTCCTACGACTACTGGGGGGTACTGAAGGGGTACACCGATAAACTCATCTTT. Translated: CAYRSGPSYDYWGVLKGYTDKLIF.

This clone has only a few counts. The TCRdb record carries a much larger clone's protein, which differs from this DNA's translation at residue 3; a read error is the likely cause, and the protein listed here is the DNA translation. J is TRDJ1 and V is TRDV2; 7 bases align to TRDD3. Germline CDR1 reads GEAIGNYY; CDR2 reads EKD. The CDR3 has 14 amino acids. The DNA of the CDR3 is TGTGCCTATGACCTGGGGGGGGATGTCGATAAACTCATCTTT. This encodes CAYDLGGDVDKLIF.

The chain uses TRDV2 and TRDJ3; 11 bases match TRDD3. Since TCRdb gives no J gene, matching the DNA to germline was used here to assign it. The CDR3 covers 20 residues. J gave up 4 bases and V 0 bases, and 10 bases lay outside the gene matches. Germline lookup yields CDR1 GEAIGNYY and CDR2 EKD. CDR3 in amino acids: CACDTVILGDRRWDTRQMFF. The CDR3 nucleotides read TGTGCCTGTGACACCGTCATACTGGGGGATAGGAGGTGGGACACCCGACAGATGTTTTTC.

In its sample, this clone was seen a few times. A far larger clone lies a single base away; this is likely a read error. The sample holds other DNA sequences that translate to the same CDR3. The rearrangement joins TRDV2 to TRDJ3; D might be TRDD3 (5 bases). The germline gives CDR1 GEAIGNYY, CDR2 EKD. The CDR3 totals 18 residues. CDR3 sequence reads: CACDTAGQSSWDTRQMFF. CDR3 in DNA: TGTGCCTGTGACACTGCAGGTCAGAGCTCCTGGGACACCCGACAGATGTTCTTC.

This clone was detected a few times. This likely stems from a read error, as it lies one base from a far larger clone. Other DNA variants within this sample encode the same CDR3. V usage is TRDV1 and J usage is TRDJ1; 12 positions match TRDD3. The J gene comes from matching the DNA to germline here; TCRdb lacks it. V lost 5 bases and J lost 2; bases outside the gene matches: 27. Germline CDR1 and CDR2: TSWWSYY and QGS. This CDR3 region has 23 residues. CDR3 in amino acids: CALGRRVVTRKLGDTPSTDKLIF. CDR3 nucleotides: TGTGCTCTTGGGAGAAGGGTAGTCACCCGAAAACTGGGGGATACTCCCAGTACCGATAAACTCATCTTT.